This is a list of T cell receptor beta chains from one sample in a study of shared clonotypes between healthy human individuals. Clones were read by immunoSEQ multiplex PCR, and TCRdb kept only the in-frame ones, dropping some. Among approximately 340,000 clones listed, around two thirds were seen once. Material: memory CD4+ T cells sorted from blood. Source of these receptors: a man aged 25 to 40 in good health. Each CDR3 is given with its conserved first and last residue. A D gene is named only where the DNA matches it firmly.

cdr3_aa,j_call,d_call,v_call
CASTRTGTSGRHEQFF,TRBJ2-1,TRBD2,TRBV9
CSVDNRGTDTQYF,TRBJ2-3,-,TRBV29-1
CASSSRLEQYF,TRBJ2-7,-,TRBV18
CASRLVGNEKLFF,TRBJ1-4,-,TRBV5-1
CASSLAPGLAGGGEFF,TRBJ2-1,TRBD2,TRBV7-2
CASSLSNLNTEAFF,TRBJ1-1,-,TRBV11-1
CAWYRAGANEQFF,TRBJ2-1,TRBD2,TRBV30
CASSTLTNSYEQYF,TRBJ2-7,-,TRBV10-2
CASTTGGRGASQPQHF,TRBJ1-5,TRBD1,TRBV28
CASVSTGKGGYTF,TRBJ1-2,TRBD1,TRBV19
CASSLALRTDNQPQHF,TRBJ1-5,-,TRBV7-2
CASSQRDRGRYSGNTIYF,TRBJ1-3,TRBD1,TRBV19
CASSLAEDRHTQYF,TRBJ2-3,-,TRBV7-8
CASSEKGFTTRSYEQYF,TRBJ2-7,-,TRBV6-1
CASSLAGVHYEQYF,TRBJ2-7,TRBD2,TRBV6-1
CASSLGGDNEQFF,TRBJ2-1,-,TRBV5-1
CASSYVGADTQYF,TRBJ2-3,-,TRBV6-5
CASSRPGGYEQYF,TRBJ2-7,-,TRBV6-5
CASSLEPGLIEKLFF,TRBJ1-4,-,TRBV5-1
CASRSGLMNTEAFF,TRBJ1-1,-,TRBV2
CASSSKDRGRGNTIYF,TRBJ1-3,TRBD1,TRBV11-2
CASSYQSSGNTIYF,TRBJ1-3,-,TRBV6-5
CSGLGLSQETQYF,TRBJ2-5,-,TRBV29-1
CASSLHFRKGDYEQYF,TRBJ2-7,-,TRBV7-9
CSVERDQGSTEAFF,TRBJ1-1,-,TRBV29-1
CATSRAQGARADTQYF,TRBJ2-3,TRBD1,TRBV15
CATSREAVDGTQYF,TRBJ2-3,-,TRBV15
CASSKEREASSYEQYF,TRBJ2-7,TRBD2,TRBV18
CASSPDRYQPQHF,TRBJ1-5,-,TRBV7-2
CASSQGKREETQYF,TRBJ2-5,-,TRBV28
CASRLAGQETQYF,TRBJ2-5,TRBD2,TRBV10-2
CASSYSTSAYEQYF,TRBJ2-7,TRBD2,TRBV6-5
CAWSAGDTQYF,TRBJ2-3,-,TRBV30
CAITNGGVWTDTQYF,TRBJ2-3,TRBD2,TRBV10-3
CASSLWTGRNEQFF,TRBJ2-1,TRBD1,TRBV19
CEGGMSNYGYTF,TRBJ1-2,-,TRBV2
CASSLWPTNEKLFF,TRBJ1-4,-,TRBV27